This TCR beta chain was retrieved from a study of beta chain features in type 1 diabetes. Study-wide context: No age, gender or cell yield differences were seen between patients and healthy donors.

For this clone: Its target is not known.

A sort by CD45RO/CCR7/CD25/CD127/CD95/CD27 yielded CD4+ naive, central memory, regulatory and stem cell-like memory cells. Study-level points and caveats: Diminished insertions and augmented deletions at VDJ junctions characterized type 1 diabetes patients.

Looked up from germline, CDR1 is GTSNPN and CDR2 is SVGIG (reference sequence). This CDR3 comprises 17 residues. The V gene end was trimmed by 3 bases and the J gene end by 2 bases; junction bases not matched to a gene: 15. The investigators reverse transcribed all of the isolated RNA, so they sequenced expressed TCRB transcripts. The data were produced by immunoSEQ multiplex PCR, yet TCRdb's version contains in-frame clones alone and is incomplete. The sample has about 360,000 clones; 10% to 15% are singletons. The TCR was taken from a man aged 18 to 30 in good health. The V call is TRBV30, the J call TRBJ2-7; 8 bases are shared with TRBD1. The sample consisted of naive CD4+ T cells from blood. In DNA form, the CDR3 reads TGTGCCTGGAGCCAAGATGGCCCGGGACAGGTGACCTACGAGCAGTACTTC. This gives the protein CAWSQDGPGQVTYEQYF.